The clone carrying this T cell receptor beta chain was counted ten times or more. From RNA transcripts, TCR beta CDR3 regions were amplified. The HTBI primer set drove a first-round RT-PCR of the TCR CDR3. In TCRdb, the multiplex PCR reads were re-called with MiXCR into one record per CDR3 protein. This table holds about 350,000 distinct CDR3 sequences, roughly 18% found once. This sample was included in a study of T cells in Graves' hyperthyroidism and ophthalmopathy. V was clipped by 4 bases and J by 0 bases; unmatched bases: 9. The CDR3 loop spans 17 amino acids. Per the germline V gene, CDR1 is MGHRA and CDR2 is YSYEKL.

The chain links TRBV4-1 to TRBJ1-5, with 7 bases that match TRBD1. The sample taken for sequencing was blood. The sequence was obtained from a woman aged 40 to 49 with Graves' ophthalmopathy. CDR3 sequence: CASSLHTGDSSNQPQHF. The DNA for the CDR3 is TGCGCCAGCAGCCTACACACGGGGGACAGTAGCAATCAGCCCCAGCATTTT.